This T cell receptor beta chain was documented in a study of T cell changes during pregnancy in multiple sclerosis. The germline CDR1 and CDR2 sequences are MNHNY and SVGAGI (reference sequence). The CDR3 runs 16 residues. The V end was cut by 0 bases, the J end by 0 bases, with 12 bases between. The method was immunoSEQ multiplex PCR; TCRdb's version includes in-frame clones alone and lacks a portion of them. In the table there are tens of thousands of clones, approximately 81% of which are singletons. This receptor was identified in a female donor with multiple sclerosis, enrolled in a pregnancy study. Sequences were derived from CD8+ T cells from peripheral blood mononuclear cells, sampled before pregnancy. The chain uses TRBV6-6 and TRBJ2-7; D is unresolved. This CDR3 reads CASSYSPVPSSYEQYF. The CDR3 DNA sequence: TGTGCCAGCAGTTACTCACCGGTCCCAAGCTCCTACGAGCAGTACTTC.